This T cell receptor (beta chain) was captured in a study of CD8+CD57+ T cells in acquired aplastic anemia. Study-wide findings and caveats: Found in both controls and patients were almost 30 CD8+ CDR3 sequences.

With respect to this clonotype: Its target is unknown.

The TCR beta profiling, which covered VDJ combination and CDR3 sequence, was carried out using genomic DNA as the template. In TCRdb, the reads were re-called with MiXCR into one record per CDR3 protein. The data hold roughly 170,000 distinct CDR3 sequences, with about 50% observed a single time. Germline V CDR1 and CDR2: SGHVS, FQNEAQ. The CDR3 runs to 15 residues. V was clipped by 5 bases and J by 7 bases; unmatched bases: 10. The authors sequenced patients whose flow cytometry had shown CD8+CD57+ cell expansion. Blood came from patients not yet given any therapy. Sequencing was carried out using sorted CD4+, CD8+, or CD8+CD57+ T cells (not recorded which) from PBMCs. The source of this sequence is a human donor with aplastic anemia. The chain links TRBV7-8 to TRBJ1-1, with 10 nucleotides matching TRBD1. The CDR3 sequence is CASSTIAGQGVEAFF. CDR3 coding DNA: TGTGCCAGCAGCACCATTGCTGGACAGGGGGTTGAAGCTTTCTTT.